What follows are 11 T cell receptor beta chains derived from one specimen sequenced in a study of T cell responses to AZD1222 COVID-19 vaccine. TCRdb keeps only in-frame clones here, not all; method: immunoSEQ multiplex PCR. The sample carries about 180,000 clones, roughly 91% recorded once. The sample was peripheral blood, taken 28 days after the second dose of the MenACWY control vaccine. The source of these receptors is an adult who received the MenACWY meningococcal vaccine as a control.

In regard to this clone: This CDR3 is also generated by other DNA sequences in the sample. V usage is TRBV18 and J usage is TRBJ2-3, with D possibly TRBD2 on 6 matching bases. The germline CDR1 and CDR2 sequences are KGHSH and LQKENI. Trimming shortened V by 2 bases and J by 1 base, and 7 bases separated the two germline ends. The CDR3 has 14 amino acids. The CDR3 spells CASSPGGGTDTQYF. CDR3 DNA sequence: TGTGCCAGCTCACCAGGCGGGGGCACAGATACGCAGTATTTT.

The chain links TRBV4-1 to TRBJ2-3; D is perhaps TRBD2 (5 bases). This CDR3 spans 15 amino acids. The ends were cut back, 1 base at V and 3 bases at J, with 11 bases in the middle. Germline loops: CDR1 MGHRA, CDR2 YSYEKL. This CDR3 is CASSQGPGLTDTQYF. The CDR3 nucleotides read TGCGCCAGCAGCCAAGGTCCGGGGTTGACAGATACGCAGTATTTT.

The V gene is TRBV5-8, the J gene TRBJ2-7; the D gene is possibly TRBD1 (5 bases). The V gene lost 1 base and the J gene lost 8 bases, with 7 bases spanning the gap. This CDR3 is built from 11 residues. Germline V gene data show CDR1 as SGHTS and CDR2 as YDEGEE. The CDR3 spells CASSLKGKQYF. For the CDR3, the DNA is TGTGCCAGCAGCTTGAAGGGGAAGCAGTACTTC.

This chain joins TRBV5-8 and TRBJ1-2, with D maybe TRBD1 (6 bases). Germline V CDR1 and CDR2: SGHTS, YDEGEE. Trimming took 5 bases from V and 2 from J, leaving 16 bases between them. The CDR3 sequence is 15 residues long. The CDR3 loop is CASSLQGSWNYGYTF. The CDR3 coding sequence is TGTGCCAGCAGTTTACAGGGCAGTTGGAACTATGGCTACACCTTC. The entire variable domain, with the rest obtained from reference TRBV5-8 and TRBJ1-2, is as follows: EAGVTQSPTHLIKTRGQQATLRCSPISGHTSVYWYQQALGLGLQFLLWYDEGEERNRGNFPPRFSGRQFPNYSSELNVNALELEDSALYLCASSLQGSWNYGYTFGSGTRLTVV.

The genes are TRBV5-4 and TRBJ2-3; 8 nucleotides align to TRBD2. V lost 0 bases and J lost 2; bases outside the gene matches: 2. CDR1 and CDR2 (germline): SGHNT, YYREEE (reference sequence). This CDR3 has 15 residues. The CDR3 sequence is CASSLGAGATDTQYF. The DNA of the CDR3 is TGTGCCAGCAGCTTGGGAGCGGGGGCCACAGATACGCAGTATTTT.

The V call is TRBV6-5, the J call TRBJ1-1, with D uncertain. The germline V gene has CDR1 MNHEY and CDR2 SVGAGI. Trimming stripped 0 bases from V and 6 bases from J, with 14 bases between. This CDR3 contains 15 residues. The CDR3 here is CASSYSIWGRAEAFF. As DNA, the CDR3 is TGTGCCAGCAGTTACTCAATCTGGGGTCGCGCTGAAGCTTTCTTT.

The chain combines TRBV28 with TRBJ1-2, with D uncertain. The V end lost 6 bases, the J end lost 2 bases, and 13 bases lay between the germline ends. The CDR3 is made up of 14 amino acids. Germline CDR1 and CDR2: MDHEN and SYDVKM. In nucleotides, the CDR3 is TGTGCCAGCAGCTCTCCTACTGGGAACTATGGCTACACCTTC. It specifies CASSSPTGNYGYTF.

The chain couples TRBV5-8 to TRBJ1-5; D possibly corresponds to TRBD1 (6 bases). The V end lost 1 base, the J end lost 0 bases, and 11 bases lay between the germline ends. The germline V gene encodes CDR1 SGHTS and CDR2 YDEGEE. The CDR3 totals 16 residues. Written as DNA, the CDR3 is TGTGCCAGCAGCTTGATAACAGGGACTAGCAATCAGCCCCAGCATTTT. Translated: CASSLITGTSNQPQHF. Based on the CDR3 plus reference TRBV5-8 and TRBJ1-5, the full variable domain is EAGVTQSPTHLIKTRGQQATLRCSPISGHTSVYWYQQALGLGLQFLLWYDEGEERNRGNFPPRFSGRQFPNYSSELNVNALELEDSALYLCASSLITGTSNQPQHFGDGTRLSIL.

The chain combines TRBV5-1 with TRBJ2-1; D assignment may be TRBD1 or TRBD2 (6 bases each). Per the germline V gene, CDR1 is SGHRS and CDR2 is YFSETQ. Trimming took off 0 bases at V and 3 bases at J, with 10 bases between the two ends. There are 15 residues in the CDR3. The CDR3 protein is CASSLDRGLYNEQFF. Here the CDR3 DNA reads TGCGCCAGCAGCTTGGACCGGGGGCTCTACAATGAGCAGTTCTTC. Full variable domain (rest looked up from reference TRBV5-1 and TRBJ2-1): KAGVTQTPRYLIKTRGQQVTLSCSPISGHRSVSWYQQTPGQGLQFLFEYFSETQRNKGNFPGRFSGRQFSNSRSEMNVSTLELGDSALYLCASSLDRGLYNEQFFGPGTRLTVL.

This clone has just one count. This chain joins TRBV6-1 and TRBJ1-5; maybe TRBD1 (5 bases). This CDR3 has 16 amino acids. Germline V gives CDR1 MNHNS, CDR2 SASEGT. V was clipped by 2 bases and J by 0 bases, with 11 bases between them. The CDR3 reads CASSESDSPSNQPQHF. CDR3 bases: TGTGCCAGCAGTGAATCTGACAGCCCTAGCAATCAGCCCCAGCATTTT.

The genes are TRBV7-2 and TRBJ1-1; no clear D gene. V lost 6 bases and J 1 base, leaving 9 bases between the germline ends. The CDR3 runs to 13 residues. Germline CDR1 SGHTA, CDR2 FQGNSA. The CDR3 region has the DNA TGTGCCAGCAGGGCAGGCTCGAACACTGAAGCTTTCTTT. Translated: CASRAGSNTEAFF.